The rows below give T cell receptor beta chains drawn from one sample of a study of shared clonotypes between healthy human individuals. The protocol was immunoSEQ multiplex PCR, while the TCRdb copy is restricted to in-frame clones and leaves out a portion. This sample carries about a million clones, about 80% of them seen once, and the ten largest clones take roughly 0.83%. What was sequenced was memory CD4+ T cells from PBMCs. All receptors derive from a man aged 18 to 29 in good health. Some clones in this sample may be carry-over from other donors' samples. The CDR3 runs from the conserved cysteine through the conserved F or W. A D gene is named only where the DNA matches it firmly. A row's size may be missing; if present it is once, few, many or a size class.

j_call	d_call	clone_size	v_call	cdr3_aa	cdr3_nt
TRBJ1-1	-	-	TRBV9	CASSVAGFIGGAFF	TGTGCCAGCAGCGTAGCTGGGTTCATTGGTGGAGCTTTCTTT
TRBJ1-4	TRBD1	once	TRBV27	CASSLSGTGDEKLFF	TGTGCCAGCAGTCTTTCCGGGACAGGGGATGAAAAACTGTTTTTT
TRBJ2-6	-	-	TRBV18	CASSPTRGAGADVLTF	TGTGCCAGCTCACCGACTAGGGGGGCCGGGGCCGACGTCCTGACTTTC
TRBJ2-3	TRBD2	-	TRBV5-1	CASSQGLGGTDTQYF	TGCGCCAGCAGCCAGGGACTAGGGGGCACAGATACGCAGTATTTT
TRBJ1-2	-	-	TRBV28	CASSPRRECYTF	TGTGCCAGCAGTCCGAGACGGGAATGCTACACCTTC
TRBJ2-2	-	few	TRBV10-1	CASSESGRGLTGELFF	TGCGCCAGCAGTGAGTCCGGCAGGGGCCTAACCGGGGAGCTGTTTTTT
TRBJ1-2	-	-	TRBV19	CASSIFLRGIDGYTF	TGTGCCAGTAGTATATTTCTCCGGGGGATAGACGGCTACACCTTC
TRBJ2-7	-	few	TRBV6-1	CASRQGGPYEQYF	TGTGCCAGCAGACAGGGCGGTCCCTACGAGCAGTACTTC
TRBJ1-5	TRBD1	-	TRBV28	CASSPQDRDNQPQHF	TGTGCCAGCAGTCCACAAGACAGGGACAATCAGCCCCAGCATTTT
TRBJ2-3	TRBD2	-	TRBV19	CASSRTSGGGTDTQYF	TGTGCCAGTAGTCGGACAAGCGGGGGGGGCACAGATACGCAGTATTTT
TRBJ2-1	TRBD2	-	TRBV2	CASRAGLAASYNEQFF	TGTGCCAGCAGGGCGGGACTAGCGGCCTCATACAATGAGCAGTTCTTC
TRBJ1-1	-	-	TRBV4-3	CASSQARSPAEAFF	TGCGCCAGCAGCCAAGCCCGCAGTCCGGCTGAAGCTTTCTTT
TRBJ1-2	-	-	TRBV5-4	CASSFPTGPYGYTF	TGTGCCAGCAGCTTCCCAACAGGGCCCTATGGCTACACCTTC
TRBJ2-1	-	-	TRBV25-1	CASSVGLQYNEQFF	TGTGCCAGCAGTGTGGGACTTCAATACAATGAGCAGTTCTTC
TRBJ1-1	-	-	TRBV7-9	CASSLAGDTGAFF	TGTGCCAGCAGCTTAGCGGGGGACACGGGGGCTTTCTTT
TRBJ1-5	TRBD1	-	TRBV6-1	CASSPGQFNQPQHF	TGTGCCAGCAGTCCGGGACAGTTCAATCAGCCCCAGCATTTT
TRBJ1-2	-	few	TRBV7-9	CASSFGSGFGYTF	TGTGCCAGCAGCTTCGGAAGTGGGTTTGGCTACACCTTC
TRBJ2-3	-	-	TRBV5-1	CASSPPQGTADTQYF	TGCGCCAGCAGCCCCCCACAGGGAACCGCAGATACGCAGTATTTT
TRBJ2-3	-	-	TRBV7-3	CASSLVGGTRTDTQYF	TGTGCCAGCAGCTTAGTAGGAGGGACACGAACAGATACGCAGTATTTT
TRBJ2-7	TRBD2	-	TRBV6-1	CASMGREEQYF	TGTGCCAGCATGGGGCGGGAGGAGCAGTACTTC
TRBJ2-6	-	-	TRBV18	CASSPFKDSGANVLTF	TGTGCCAGCTCACCTTTTAAGGATTCAGGGGCCAACGTCCTGACTTTC
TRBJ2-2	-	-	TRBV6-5	CASSSRAGELFF	TGTGCCAGCAGCTCCCGAGCCGGGGAGCTGTTTTTT
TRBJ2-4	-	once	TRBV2	CASSGRQAKNIQYF	TGTGCCAGCAGTGGCCGTCAAGCCAAAAACATTCAGTACTTC
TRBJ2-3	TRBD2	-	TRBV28	CASSLTSAISTDTQYF	TGTGCCAGCAGTCTCACTAGCGCGATTAGCACAGATACGCAGTATTTT
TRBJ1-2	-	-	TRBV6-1	CASRGLSYGYTF	TGTGCCAGTAGGGGATTAAGCTATGGCTACACCTTC
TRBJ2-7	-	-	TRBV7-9	CASSLGTGFRGYYEQYF	TGTGCCAGCAGCTTAGGGACGGGTTTCAGGGGATACTACGAGCAGTACTTC